This T cell receptor (beta chain) stems from a study of yellow fever vaccine responses in identical twins (dated by TCRdb to between 2018 and 2020). Turning to the overall study: In identical twins, the study followed T cell clones that responded to the vaccine with precision. General conclusions and limits of the study: The authors reported that the T cell response to vaccination in identical twins appeared partly convergent and partly personalized.

Libraries were made using RT-PCR. The sequencing machine was an Illumina HiSeq 2500. TCRdb reanalyzed the raw reads on its own, using fastp at Q25 for trimming and MiXCR for clone calling, and kept in-frame beta chains. Records with the same CDR3 protein are collapsed into one entry carrying the most frequent genes and DNA. The sample yields about 11,000 distinct CDR3 sequences; under 85% were counted once. Of the sample, around 7.8% is held by the ten largest clones. V loses 5 bases at its end and J loses 8 bases; junction bases beyond the gene matches: 9. As encoded in the germline V gene (reference sequence), CDR1 is SGHAT while CDR2 is FQDESV. The CDR3 starts with the cysteine, ends with the phenylalanine, and has 14 residues. The entry retains the CDR3 DNA only, 42 bases that are in frame from base 1. Worth noting for this clonotype: Its antigen is still unknown. The record has no base qualities; no much larger clone is one base away.

The sample in question was T cells from blood (PBMCs), unsorted or a sorted subset (not recorded which), obtained before or after yellow fever vaccination (not recorded which). This sequence uses TRBV11-1 and TRBJ2-1, and TRBD2 matches 7 of the central bases. The clonotype comes from a woman younger than 30 who received the yellow fever vaccine. Donor details come from another sample of the same person, matched by shared clones. The nucleotide sequence is TGTGCCAGCAGCCTTGGTCGGGGGGTCGATGAGCAGTTCTTC. The translation is CASSLGRGVDEQFF.